The 14 T cell receptor beta chains presented below share a single source sample, sequenced in a study of control samples from healthy donors and cancer patients. Produced via immunoSEQ multiplex PCR; TCRdb's table is partial and in-frame only. Found here are some 120,000 clones, 80% to 90% of them singletons; the top ten hold about 12%. The sequenced sample consisted of blood. These receptors were collected from a man younger than 45 in good health.

The chain uses TRBV12-5 and TRBJ1-2, with 7 bases aligning to TRBD1. Trimming removed 1 base from V and 5 bases from J; junction bases left unmatched: 4. The germline V gene has CDR1 LGHNT and CDR2 FRNRAP. The CDR3 runs 14 residues. The CDR3 is CASGLGTGRYGYTF. The CDR3 DNA is TGTGCTAGTGGTTTGGGGACAGGAAGATATGGCTACACCTTC.

V is TRBV4-1 and J is TRBJ1-2; 7 positions match TRBD1. V trimming: 2 bases; J trimming: 2 bases; junction bases outside the gene matches: 2. Per germline, CDR1 MGHRA and CDR2 YSYEKL. CDR3 length: 14 residues. DNA for the CDR3: TGCGCCAGCAGCCAACAACAGGGGAACTATGGCTACACCTTC. This codes for CASSQQQGNYGYTF.

The rearrangement links TRBV7-2 to TRBJ2-5; TRBD1 or TRBD2 may be the D gene (5 bases each). Trimming removed 4 bases at V and 5 bases at J, with 26 bases between. The germline CDR1 and CDR2 sequences are SGHTA and FQGNSA. The CDR3 extends over 18 amino acids. This CDR3 is CASSWGFPGAGVGETQYF. The CDR3 nucleotides read TGTGCCAGCAGCTGGGGGTTTCCCGGGGCGGGTGTGGGTGAGACCCAGTACTTC.

In nucleotides, the CDR3 is TGCGCCAGCAGCTTGATAGACACCGGGGAGCTGTTTTTT. As protein: CASSLIDTGELFF. J is TRBJ2-2 and V is TRBV5-1, with D uncertain. Trimming left V 1 base short and J 3 bases short, with 4 bases between. The CDR3 sequence is 13 residues long. Germline V gene sequence: CDR1 SGHRS, CDR2 YFSETQ.

The CDR3 loop reads CASSEGSEAFF. The CDR3 nucleotides read TGTGCCAGCAGTGAAGGGTCTGAAGCTTTCTTT. This sequence joins TRBV25-1 and TRBJ1-1; D gene unclear. Germline CDR1 is MGHDK and CDR2 is SYGVNS. There are 11 residues in the CDR3. Trimming removed 2 bases from V and 6 bases from J, with 4 bases in between.

The chain carries TRBV2 and TRBJ2-7; the match to TRBD1 covers 7 bases. Germline V CDR1 and CDR2: SNHLY, FYNNEI. The CDR3 totals 13 residues. Losses at the gene ends were 9 bases for V and 3 bases for J; bases not matched to a gene: 8. The CDR3 sequence is CARGTSGGYEQYF. CDR3 sequence (DNA): TGTGCCAGAGGGACGTCAGGGGGCTACGAGCAGTACTTC.

The chain is built from TRBV2 and TRBJ2-3; no reliable D call. The CDR3 spans 13 residues. Germline CDR1 SNHLY, CDR2 FYNNEI. V was clipped by 3 bases and J by 1 base, with 5 bases between them. The CDR3 protein is CASSDTGTDTQYF. The DNA for the CDR3 is TGTGCCAGCAGTGACACAGGCACAGATACGCAGTATTTT.

V usage is TRBV18 and J usage is TRBJ1-1; D gene ambiguous. V lost 1 base, J lost 3 bases, and 9 bases lay in between. This CDR3 is built from 14 residues. Germline V gives CDR1 KGHSH, CDR2 LQKENI. The CDR3 coding sequence is TGTGCCAGCTCACCACGGCAGCCCCACACTGAAGCTTTCTTT. It is translated as CASSPRQPHTEAFF.

The chain couples TRBV10-3 to TRBJ1-3; 9 bases fit TRBD1. V was clipped by 6 bases and J by 4 bases; unmatched bases: 4. The CDR3 loop spans 14 amino acids. Germline values: CDR1 ENHRY, CDR2 SYGVKD. CDR3 loop: CAIRQGAVGNTIYF. The DNA for the CDR3 is TGTGCCATCAGACAGGGGGCGGTGGGAAACACCATATATTTT.

The CDR3 loop reads CAISESRERNQPQHF. CDR3 coding DNA: TGTGCCATCAGTGAGTCCAGGGAGCGCAATCAGCCCCAGCATTTT. The V gene is TRBV10-3, the J gene TRBJ1-5, with TRBD1 as a possible D gene (5 bases). The V and J ends lost 0 bases and 2 bases respectively, with 8 bases between them. The CDR3 is 15 amino acids. Per germline, CDR1 ENHRY and CDR2 SYGVKD.

This clone was found a few times. This sequence joins TRBV5-1 and TRBJ1-6, with 7 bases aligning to TRBD1. The germline V gene has CDR1 SGHRS and CDR2 YFSETQ. Trimming at V came to 4 bases and at J to 7 bases, leaving 11 bases not matched to a gene. CDR3 size: 16 residues. Written as DNA, the CDR3 is TGCGCCAGCAGCCCGGCCCTTGGACAGGCAAATTCACCCCTCCACTTT. This codes for CASSPALGQANSPLHF.

The chain employs TRBV10-3 and TRBJ1-1; possibly TRBD1 for D (5 bases). This CDR3 comprises 15 residues. V dropped 8 bases and J dropped 0 bases, with 16 bases sitting between them. Germline lookup yields CDR1 ENHRY and CDR2 SYGVKD. This CDR3 reads CAIGQGSILNTEAFF. CDR3 sequence (DNA): TGTGCCATCGGACAAGGAAGTATTCTGAACACTGAAGCTTTCTTT.

This clone has a single count. The chain recombines TRBV3-1 (or the pseudogene TRBV3-2) with TRBJ1-2, with 7 bases fitting TRBD1. CDR1 and CDR2 (germline): LGHDT, YNNKEL (reference sequence). V shed 5 bases and J 8 bases; nucleotides not matched to a gene: 8. The CDR3 extends over 13 amino acids. CDR3: CASSVGGGLGYTF. DNA of the CDR3: TGTGCCAGCAGCGTTGGAGGGGGCTTGGGCTACACCTTC.

V and J are TRBV18 and TRBJ2-5; the D gene is possibly TRBD1 (6 bases). Trimming cost V 3 bases and J 4 bases, with 12 bases left between them. Germline loops: CDR1 KGHSH, CDR2 LQKENI. The CDR3 loop spans 14 amino acids. The chain's CDR3 is CASSPNRGGETQYF. The CDR3 nucleotides are TGTGCCAGCTCACCTAATAGAGGGGGAGAGACCCAGTACTTC.